Described below is a single T cell receptor (beta chain) sequence and its context. The antigen remains undetermined. The tumor samples were collected prior to definitive surgery or chemotherapy. This entry is derived from a study of high-grade serous ovarian cancer treatment subgroups. Germline V CDR1 and CDR2: SNHLY, FYNNEI. V shed 8 bases and J shed 5 bases, with 9 bases lying between them. The length of the CDR3 is 11 residues. Sequencing was performed with immunoSEQ multiplex PCR; in TCRdb, only in-frame clones are kept and a portion is missing. In the table there are 35,000 to 45,000 clones, 70% to 80% of which are singletons. Study observations and caveats: Repertoire analysis covered CDR3 alone, not CDR1 or CDR2. Tumors within one patient showed repertoire similarity of roughly 0.11 to 0.79. These tumor repertoires lack spatial information from bulk sequencing. TCR clonal relatedness correlated positively with neoantigen level.

The chain links TRBV2 to TRBJ2-5, with D hard to call. This receptor was identified in a human donor with high-grade serous ovarian cancer. The material sequenced was tumor tissue. The CDR3 spells CASLSWETQYF. In DNA form, the CDR3 reads TGTGCCAGCCTCTCCTGGGAGACCCAGTACTTC.